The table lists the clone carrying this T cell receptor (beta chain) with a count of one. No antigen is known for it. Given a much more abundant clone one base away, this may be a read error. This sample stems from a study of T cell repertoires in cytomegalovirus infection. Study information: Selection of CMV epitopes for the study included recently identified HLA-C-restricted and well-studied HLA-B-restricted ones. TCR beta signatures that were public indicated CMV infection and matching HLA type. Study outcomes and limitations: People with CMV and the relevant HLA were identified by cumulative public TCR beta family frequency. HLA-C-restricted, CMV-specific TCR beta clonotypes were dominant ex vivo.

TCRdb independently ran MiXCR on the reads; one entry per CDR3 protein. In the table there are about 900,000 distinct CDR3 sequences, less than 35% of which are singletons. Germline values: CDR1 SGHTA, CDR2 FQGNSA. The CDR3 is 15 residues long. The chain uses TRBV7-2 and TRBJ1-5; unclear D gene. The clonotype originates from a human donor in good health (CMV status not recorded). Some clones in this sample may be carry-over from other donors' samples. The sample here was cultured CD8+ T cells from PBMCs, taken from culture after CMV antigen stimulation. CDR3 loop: CANSPRLGIDQPQHF. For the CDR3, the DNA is TGTGCCAACAGCCCGCGATTGGGGATCGATCAGCCCCAGCATTTT.